The present entry profiles one T cell receptor (beta chain) with its context. The sample originates from a study of blood T cell repertoires in COVID-19. In the study overall: Sites across the United States, Italy and Spain contributed samples from acute and convalescent COVID-19.

Data came from immunoSEQ multiplex PCR; TCRdb stores just in-frame clones and leaves some out. The sample records around 200,000 clones, around three quarters being singletons. Losses at the gene ends were 8 bases for V and 5 bases for J; bases not matched to a gene: 10. Looked up from germline, CDR1 is MDHEN and CDR2 is SYDVKM. The CDR3 runs 14 residues. This clonotype was sampled from a woman aged 70-85 years with acute or convalescent COVID-19. The chain combines TRBV28 with TRBJ2-5; 8 bases map to TRBD2. Input material: peripheral blood. CDR3 in amino acids: CASGSREGQETQYF. The CDR3 nucleotides read TGTGCCAGCGGATCCCGGGAGGGCCAGGAGACCCAGTACTTC.